This T cell receptor beta chain was identified during a study of blood T cell repertoires in COVID-19. Study background: Sites across the United States, Italy and Spain contributed samples from acute and convalescent COVID-19. Sources were T cells, B-cell-depleted T cells, or PBMCs; the material itself was cDNA or gDNA.

As processed by the authors: Using reference gene primer amplification, nucleated cell counts were estimated. Some clones are missing from TCRdb's copy, which holds only in-frame ones; the method was immunoSEQ multiplex PCR. From that table come the V and J calls and clone size; the DNA was used to work out D and trimming. This sample yields about 95,000 clones, of which under 90% are seen a single time; 5.2% belongs to the top ten. The CDR3 covers 17 residues. V lost 5 bases, J lost 3 bases, and 23 bases lay in between. Germline CDR1 and CDR2: SGHVS and FQNEAQ. Seattle patients were enrolled during active infection and followed longitudinally.

The rearrangement links TRBV7-8 to TRBJ2-7; tentatively, D is TRBD1 (5 bases). This TCR derives from a man in his 60s with COVID-19, enrolled during active disease. Sequencing input: peripheral blood. CDR3 residues: CASSEALGARAYYEQYF. Written as DNA, the CDR3 is TGTGCCAGCAGCGAAGCCTTAGGGGCAAGGGCGTACTACGAGCAGTACTTC. Full variable domain (remainder filled in from reference TRBV7-8 and TRBJ2-7): GAGVSQSPRYKVAKRGQDVALRCDPISGHVSLFWYQQALGQGPEFLTYFQNEAQLDKSGLPSDRFFAERPEGSVSTLKIQRTQQEDSAVYLCASSEALGARAYYEQYFGPGTRLTVT.